This T cell receptor (beta chain) appears in the sequencing data of a study of fetal regulatory T cell absence and autoimmunity. Overall study: IPEX patients had exocrine pancreas autoimmunity without clinical diabetes. Study-wide results and caveats: In IPEX, the enrichment was taken to support antigen-driven autoimmunity before birth.

TCRdb's table, derived via immunoSEQ multiplex PCR, lists solely in-frame clones and lacks some. The sample has about 95,000 clones, roughly 78% seen once. Germline CDR1 reads SGHRS; CDR2 reads YFSETQ. The V gene lost 6 bases and the J gene lost 0 bases, with 13 bases spanning the gap. There are 15 residues in the CDR3. Regarding this clone: Antigen: not known.

The receptor's source is a male donor with IPEX syndrome. The chain employs TRBV5-1 and TRBJ1-3, with a tentative D call TRBD1 (6 bases). Material for sequencing was pancreas tissue. CDR3 loop: CASKQGFSSGNTIYF. The CDR3 bases are TGCGCCAGCAAACAGGGCTTCAGCTCTGGAAACACCATATATTTT.